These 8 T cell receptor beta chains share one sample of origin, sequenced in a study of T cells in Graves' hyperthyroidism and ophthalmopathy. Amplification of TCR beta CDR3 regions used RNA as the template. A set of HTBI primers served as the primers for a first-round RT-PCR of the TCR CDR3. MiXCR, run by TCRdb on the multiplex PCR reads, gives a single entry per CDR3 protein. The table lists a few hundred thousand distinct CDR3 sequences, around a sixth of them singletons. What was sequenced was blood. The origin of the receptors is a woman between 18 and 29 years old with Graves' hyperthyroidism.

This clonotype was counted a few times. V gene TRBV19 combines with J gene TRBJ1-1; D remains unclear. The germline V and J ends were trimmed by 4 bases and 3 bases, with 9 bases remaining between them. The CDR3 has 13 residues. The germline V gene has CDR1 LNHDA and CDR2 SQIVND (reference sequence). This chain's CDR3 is CASSTWGDTEAFF. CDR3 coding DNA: TGTGCCAGTAGTACCTGGGGAGACACTGAAGCTTTCTTT. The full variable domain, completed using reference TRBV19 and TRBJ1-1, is DGGITQSPKYLFRKEGQNVTLSCEQNLNHDAMYWYRQDPGQGLRLIYYSQIVNDFQKGDIAEGYSVSREKKESFPLTVTSAQKNPTAFYLCASSTWGDTEAFFGQGTRLTVV.

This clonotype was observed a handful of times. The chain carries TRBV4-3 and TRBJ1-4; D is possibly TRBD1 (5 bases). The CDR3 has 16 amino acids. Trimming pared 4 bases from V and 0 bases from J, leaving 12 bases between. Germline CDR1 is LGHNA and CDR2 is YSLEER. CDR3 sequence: CASSLGDGTTNEKLFF. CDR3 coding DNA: TGCGCCAGCAGCCTGGGGGACGGCACAACTAATGAAAAACTGTTTTTT.

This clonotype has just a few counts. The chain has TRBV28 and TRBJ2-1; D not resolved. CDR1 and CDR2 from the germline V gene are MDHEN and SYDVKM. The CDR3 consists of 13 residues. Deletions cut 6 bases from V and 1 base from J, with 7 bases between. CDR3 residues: CASRRQSYNEQFF. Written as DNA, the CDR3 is TGTGCCAGCAGGAGACAATCCTACAATGAGCAGTTCTTC.

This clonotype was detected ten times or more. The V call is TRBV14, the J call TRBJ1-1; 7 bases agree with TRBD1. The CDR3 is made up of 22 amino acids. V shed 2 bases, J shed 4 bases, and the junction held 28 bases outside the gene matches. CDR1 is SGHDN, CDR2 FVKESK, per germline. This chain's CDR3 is CASSQPLGHPGTAKPESTEAFF. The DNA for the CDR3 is TGTGCCAGCAGCCAACCGCTAGGGCACCCCGGGACAGCTAAGCCAGAAAGCACTGAAGCTTTCTTT.

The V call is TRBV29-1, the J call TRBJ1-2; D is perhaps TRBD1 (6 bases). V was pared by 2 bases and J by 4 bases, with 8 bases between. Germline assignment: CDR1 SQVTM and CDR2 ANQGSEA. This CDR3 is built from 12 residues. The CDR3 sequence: CSVETGLYGYTF. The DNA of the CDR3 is TGCAGCGTTGAAACAGGGCTCTATGGCTACACCTTC.

CDR3 nucleotide sequence: TGCGCCAGCAGCCAAGATAGAGCCCAGCAGGGGACGGAGCCCCAGCATTTT. Translated: CASSQDRAQQGTEPQHF. The J gene is TRBJ1-5, the V gene TRBV4-1, with D perhaps TRBD1 (6 bases). CDR1 and CDR2 from the germline V gene are MGHRA and YSYEKL. V lost 0 bases to trimming and J lost 8 bases, with 20 bases between them. The CDR3 is 17 residues long.

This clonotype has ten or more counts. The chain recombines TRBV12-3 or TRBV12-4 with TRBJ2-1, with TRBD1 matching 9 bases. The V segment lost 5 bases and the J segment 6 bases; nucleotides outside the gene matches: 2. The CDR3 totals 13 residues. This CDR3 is CASSLTGGNEQFF. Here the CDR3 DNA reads TGTGCCAGCAGTCTGACAGGGGGCAATGAGCAGTTCTTC.

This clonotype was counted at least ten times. CDR3 in amino acids: CASSLERTGGAETQYF. The CDR3 nucleotides read TGTGCCAGCAGTTTGGAAAGGACAGGGGGCGCAGAGACCCAGTACTTC. The V and J genes are TRBV27 and TRBJ2-5; TRBD1 matches at 11 bases. The CDR3 spans 16 residues. CDR1 and CDR2 from the germline V gene are MNHEY and SMNVEV (reference sequence). The V gene end was trimmed by 3 bases and the J gene end by 4 bases; junction bases not matched to a gene: 7.